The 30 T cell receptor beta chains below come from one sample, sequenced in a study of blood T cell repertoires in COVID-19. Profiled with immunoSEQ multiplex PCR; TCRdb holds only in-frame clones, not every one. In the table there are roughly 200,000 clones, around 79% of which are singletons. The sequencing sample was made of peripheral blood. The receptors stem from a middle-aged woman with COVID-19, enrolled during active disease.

The CDR3 reads CAWSYSGSTDTQYF. CDR3 nucleotides: TGTGCCTGGAGTTATAGCGGTAGCACAGATACGCAGTATTTT. This chain connects TRBV30 to TRBJ2-3, with a tentative D call TRBD2 (6 bases). Germline CDR1 and CDR2: GTSNPN and SVGIG (reference sequence). The CDR3 runs to 14 residues. The V and J ends lost 2 bases and 0 bases respectively, with 9 bases between them.

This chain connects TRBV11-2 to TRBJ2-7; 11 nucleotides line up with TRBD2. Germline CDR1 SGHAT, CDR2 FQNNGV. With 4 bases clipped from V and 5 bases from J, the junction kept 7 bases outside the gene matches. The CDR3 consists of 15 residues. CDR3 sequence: CASSSGLAEIHEQYF. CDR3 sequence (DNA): TGTGCCAGCAGCTCGGGACTAGCGGAAATCCACGAGCAGTACTTC.

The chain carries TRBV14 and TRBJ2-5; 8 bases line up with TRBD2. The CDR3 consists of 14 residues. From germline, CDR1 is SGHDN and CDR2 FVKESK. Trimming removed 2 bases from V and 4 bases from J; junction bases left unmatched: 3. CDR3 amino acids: CASSQRRGGETQYF. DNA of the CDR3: TGTGCCAGCAGCCAACGCCGGGGGGGAGAGACCCAGTACTTC.

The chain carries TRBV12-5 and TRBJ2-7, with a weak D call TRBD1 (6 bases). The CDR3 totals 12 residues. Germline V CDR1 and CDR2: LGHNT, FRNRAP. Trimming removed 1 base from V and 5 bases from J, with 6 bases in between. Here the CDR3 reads CASGLDRDEQYF. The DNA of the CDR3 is TGTGCTAGTGGTTTGGACAGGGACGAGCAGTACTTC.

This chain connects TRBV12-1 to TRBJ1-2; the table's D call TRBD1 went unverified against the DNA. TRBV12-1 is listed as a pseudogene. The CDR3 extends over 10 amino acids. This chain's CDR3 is CASSGQGYTF. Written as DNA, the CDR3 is TGTGCCAGCAGCGGACAGGGCTACACCTTC.

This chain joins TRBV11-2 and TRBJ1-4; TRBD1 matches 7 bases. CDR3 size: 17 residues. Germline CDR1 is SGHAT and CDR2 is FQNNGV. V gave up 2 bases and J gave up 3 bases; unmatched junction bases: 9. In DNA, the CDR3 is TGTGCCAGCAGCTTAAAGTCAGGGGGGCTCGCTAATGAAAAACTGTTTTTT. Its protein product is CASSLKSGGLANEKLFF. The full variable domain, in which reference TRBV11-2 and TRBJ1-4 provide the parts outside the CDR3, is EAGVAQSPRYKIIEKRQSVAFWCNPISGHATLYWYQQILGQGPKLLIQFQNNGVVDDSQLPKDRFSAERLKGVDSTLKIQPAKLEDSAVYLCASSLKSGGLANEKLFFGSGTQLSVL.

The CDR3 region is CASSDSPGIEAFF. The CDR3 region has the DNA TGTGCCAGCAGTGACTCGCCAGGGATTGAAGCTTTCTTT. The V gene is TRBV6-4, the J gene TRBJ1-1; weak D call: TRBD1 (5 bases). Germline CDR1 reads MRHNA; CDR2 reads SNTAGT. This CDR3 comprises 13 residues. The V end lost 0 bases, the J end lost 7 bases, and 9 bases lay between the germline ends.

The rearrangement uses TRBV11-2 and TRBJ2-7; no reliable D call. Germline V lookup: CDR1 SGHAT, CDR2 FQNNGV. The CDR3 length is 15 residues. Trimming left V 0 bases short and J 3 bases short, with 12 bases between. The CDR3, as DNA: TGTGCCAGCAGCTTAGAACTGACATCACTCTACGAGCAGTACTTC. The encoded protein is CASSLELTSLYEQYF.

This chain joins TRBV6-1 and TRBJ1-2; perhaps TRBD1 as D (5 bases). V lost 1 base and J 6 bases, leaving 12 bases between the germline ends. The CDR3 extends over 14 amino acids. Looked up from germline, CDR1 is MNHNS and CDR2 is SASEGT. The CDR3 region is CASSEVGRANGYTF. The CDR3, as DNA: TGTGCCAGCAGTGAAGTAGGCAGGGCCAATGGCTACACCTTC.

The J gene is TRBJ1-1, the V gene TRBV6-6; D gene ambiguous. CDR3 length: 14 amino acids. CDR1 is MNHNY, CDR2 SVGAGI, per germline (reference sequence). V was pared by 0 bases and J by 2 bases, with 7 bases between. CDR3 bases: TGTGCCAGCAGTTACTCTCGGGGTAACACTGAAGCTTTCTTT. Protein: CASSYSRGNTEAFF.

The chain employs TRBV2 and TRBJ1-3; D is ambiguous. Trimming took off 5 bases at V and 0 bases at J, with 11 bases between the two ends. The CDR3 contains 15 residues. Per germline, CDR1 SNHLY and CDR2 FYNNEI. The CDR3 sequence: CASSRDSPSGNTIYF. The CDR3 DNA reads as TGTGCCAGCAGTCGGGATTCGCCCTCTGGAAACACCATATATTTT.

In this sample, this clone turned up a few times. This CDR3 is CAWTGLAGATTDTQYF. Here the CDR3 DNA reads TGTGCCTGGACAGGACTAGCGGGGGCCACCACAGATACGCAGTATTTT. The V gene is TRBV30, the J gene TRBJ2-3; TRBD2 aligns across 13 bases. V lost 4 bases to trimming and J lost 2 bases; unmatched junction nucleotides: 6. This CDR3 is 16 amino acids long. Germline V gene lookup returns CDR1 GTSNPN and CDR2 SVGIG (reference sequence).

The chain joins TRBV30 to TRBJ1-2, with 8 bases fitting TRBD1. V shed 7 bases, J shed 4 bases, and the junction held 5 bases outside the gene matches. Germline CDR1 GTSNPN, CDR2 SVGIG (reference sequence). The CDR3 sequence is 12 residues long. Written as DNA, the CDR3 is TGTGCCTTCGACAGGGGAGGCTATGGCTACACCTTC. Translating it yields CAFDRGGYGYTF. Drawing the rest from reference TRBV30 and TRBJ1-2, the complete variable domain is SQTIHQWPATLVQPVGSPLSLECTVEGTSNPNLYWYRQAAGRGLQLLFYSVGIGQISSEVPQNLSASRPQDRQFILSSKKLLLSDSGFYLCAFDRGGYGYTFGSGTRLTVV.

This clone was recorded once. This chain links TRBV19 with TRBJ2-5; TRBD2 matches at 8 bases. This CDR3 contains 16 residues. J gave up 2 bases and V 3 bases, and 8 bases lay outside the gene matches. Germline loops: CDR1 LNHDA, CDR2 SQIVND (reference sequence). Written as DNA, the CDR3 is TGTGCCAGTAGTATGTCTCGGGGGGGGGTTCAAGAGACCCAGTACTTC. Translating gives CASSMSRGGVQETQYF.

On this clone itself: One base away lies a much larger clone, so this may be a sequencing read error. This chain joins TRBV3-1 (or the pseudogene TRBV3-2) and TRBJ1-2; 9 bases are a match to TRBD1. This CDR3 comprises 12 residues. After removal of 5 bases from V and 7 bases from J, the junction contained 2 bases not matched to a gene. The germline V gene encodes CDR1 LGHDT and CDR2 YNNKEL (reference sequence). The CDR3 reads CASSTDRGGYTF. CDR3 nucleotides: TGTGCCAGCAGCACGGACAGGGGTGGCTACACCTTC.

The DNA of the CDR3 is TGTGCCAGCAGCTCTACTCAAGCCTCCTACAATGAGCAGTTCTTC. This translates into CASSSTQASYNEQFF. The rearrangement uses TRBV3-1 (or the pseudogene TRBV3-2) and TRBJ2-1; no clear D. Trimming stripped 5 bases from V and 0 bases from J, with 11 bases between. This CDR3 is built from 15 residues. The V gene's germline CDR1 is LGHDT and CDR2 YNNKEL (reference sequence).

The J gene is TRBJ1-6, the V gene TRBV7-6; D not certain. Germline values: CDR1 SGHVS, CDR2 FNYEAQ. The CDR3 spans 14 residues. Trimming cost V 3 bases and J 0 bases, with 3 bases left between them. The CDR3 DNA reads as TGTGCCAGCAGCTTGAGCTCCTATAATTCACCCCTCCACTTT. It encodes CASSLSSYNSPLHF.

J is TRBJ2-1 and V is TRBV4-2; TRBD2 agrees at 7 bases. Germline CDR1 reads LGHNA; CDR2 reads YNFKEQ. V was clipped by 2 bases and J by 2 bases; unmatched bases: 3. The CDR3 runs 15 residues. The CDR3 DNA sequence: TGTGCCAGCAGCCAATTAAGCGGGACCTACAATGAGCAGTTCTTC. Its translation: CASSQLSGTYNEQFF.

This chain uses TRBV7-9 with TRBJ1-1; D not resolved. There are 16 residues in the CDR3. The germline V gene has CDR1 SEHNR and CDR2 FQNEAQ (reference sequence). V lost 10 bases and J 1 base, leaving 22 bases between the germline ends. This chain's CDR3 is CATSLFSRGANTEAFF. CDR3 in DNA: TGTGCCACCTCTCTTTTCTCGAGAGGCGCGAACACTGAAGCTTTCTTT.

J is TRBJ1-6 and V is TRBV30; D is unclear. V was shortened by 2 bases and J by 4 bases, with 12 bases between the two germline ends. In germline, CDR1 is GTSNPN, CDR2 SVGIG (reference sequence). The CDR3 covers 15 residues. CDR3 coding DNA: TGTGCCTGGAGTTTGATCAACGGGTATAATTCACCCCTCCACTTT. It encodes CAWSLINGYNSPLHF. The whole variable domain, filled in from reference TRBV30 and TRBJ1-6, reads SQTIHQWPATLVQPVGSPLSLECTVEGTSNPNLYWYRQAAGRGLQLLFYSVGIGQISSEVPQNLSASRPQDRQFILSSKKLLLSDSGFYLCAWSLINGYNSPLHFGNGTRLTVT.

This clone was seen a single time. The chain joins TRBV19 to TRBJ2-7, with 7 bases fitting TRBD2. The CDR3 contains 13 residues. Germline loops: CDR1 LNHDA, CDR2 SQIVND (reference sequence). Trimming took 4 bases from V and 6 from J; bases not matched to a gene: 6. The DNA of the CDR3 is TGTGCCAGTAGTACGGGACTAACCTCCGAGCAGTACTTC. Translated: CASSTGLTSEQYF.

CDR3 sequence reads: CASSIGRLLAKNIQYF. The CDR3 DNA is TGTGCCAGTAGTATTGGAAGACTTCTAGCCAAAAACATTCAGTACTTC. The chain is built from TRBV19 and TRBJ2-4; D uncertain. The length of the CDR3 is 16 residues. V lost 3 bases and J 0 bases, leaving 12 bases between the germline ends. From germline, CDR1 is LNHDA and CDR2 SQIVND (reference sequence).

The CDR3 is CASSLGTSGGYEQYF. CDR3 coding DNA: TGTGCCAGCAGCTTGGGGACTAGCGGGGGCTACGAGCAGTACTTC. This sequence joins TRBV7-8 and TRBJ2-7; 14 nucleotides align to TRBD2. V lost 3 bases to trimming and J lost 3 bases; unmatched junction nucleotides: 1. This CDR3 region has 15 residues. The germline V gene encodes CDR1 SGHVS and CDR2 FQNEAQ.

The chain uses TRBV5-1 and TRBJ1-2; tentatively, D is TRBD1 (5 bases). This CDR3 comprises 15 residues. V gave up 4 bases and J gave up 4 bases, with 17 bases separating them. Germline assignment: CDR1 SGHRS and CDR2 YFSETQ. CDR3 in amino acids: CASSLAGSQAYGYTF. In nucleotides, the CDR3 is TGCGCCAGCAGCCTGGCTGGATCACAGGCCTATGGCTACACCTTC.

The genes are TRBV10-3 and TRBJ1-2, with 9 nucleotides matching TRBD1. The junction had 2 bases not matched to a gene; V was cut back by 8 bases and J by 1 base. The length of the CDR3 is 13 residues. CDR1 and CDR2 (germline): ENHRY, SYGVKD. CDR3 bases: TGTGCCATCGGGGGACAGGGTAACTATGGCTACACCTTC. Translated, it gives CAIGGQGNYGYTF.

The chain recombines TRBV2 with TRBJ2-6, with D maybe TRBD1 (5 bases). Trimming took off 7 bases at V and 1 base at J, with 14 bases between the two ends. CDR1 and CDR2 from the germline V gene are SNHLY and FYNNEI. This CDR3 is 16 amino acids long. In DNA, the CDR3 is TGTGCCAGCAAGGTGGGGCCAAAATCTGGGGCCAACGTCCTGACTTTC. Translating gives CASKVGPKSGANVLTF. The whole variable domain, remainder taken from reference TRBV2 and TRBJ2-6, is EPEVTQTPSHQVTQMGQEVILRCVPISNHLYFYWYRQILGQKVEFLVSFYNNEISEKSEIFDDQFSVERPDGSNFTLKIRSTKLEDSAMYFCASKVGPKSGANVLTFGAGSRLTVL.

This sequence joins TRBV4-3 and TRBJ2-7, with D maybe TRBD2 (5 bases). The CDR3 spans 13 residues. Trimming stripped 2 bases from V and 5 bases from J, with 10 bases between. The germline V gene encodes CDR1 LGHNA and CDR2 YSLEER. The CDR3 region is CASSQQSGNEQYF. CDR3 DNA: TGCGCCAGCAGCCAACAGTCCGGGAACGAGCAGTACTTC.

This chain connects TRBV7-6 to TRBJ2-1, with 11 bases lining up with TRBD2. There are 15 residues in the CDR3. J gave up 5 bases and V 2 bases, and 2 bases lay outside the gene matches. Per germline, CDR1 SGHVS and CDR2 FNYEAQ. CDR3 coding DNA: TGTGCCAGCAGCTTACTGACTAGCGGGAACAATGAGCAGTTCTTC. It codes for CASSLLTSGNNEQFF.

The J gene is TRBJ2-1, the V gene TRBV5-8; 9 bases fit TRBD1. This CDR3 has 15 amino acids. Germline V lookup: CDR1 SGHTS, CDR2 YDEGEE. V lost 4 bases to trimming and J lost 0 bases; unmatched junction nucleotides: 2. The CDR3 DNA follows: TGTGCCAGCAGCACACAGGGGGCCTCCTACAATGAGCAGTTCTTC. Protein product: CASSTQGASYNEQFF.

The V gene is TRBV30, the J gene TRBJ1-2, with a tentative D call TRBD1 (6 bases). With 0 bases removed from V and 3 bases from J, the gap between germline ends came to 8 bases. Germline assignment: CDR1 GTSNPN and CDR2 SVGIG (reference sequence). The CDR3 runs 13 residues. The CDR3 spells CAWSVQGHYGYTF. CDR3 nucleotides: TGTGCCTGGAGTGTACAGGGCCACTATGGCTACACCTTC.